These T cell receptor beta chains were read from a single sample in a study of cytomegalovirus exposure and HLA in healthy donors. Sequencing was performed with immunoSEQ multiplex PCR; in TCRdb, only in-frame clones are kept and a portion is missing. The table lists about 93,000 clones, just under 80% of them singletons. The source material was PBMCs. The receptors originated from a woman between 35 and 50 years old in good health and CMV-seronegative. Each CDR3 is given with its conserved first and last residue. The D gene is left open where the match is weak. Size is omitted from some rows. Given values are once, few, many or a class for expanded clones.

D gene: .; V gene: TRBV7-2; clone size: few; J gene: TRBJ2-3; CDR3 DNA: TGTGCCAGCAGCTTAGTTCCCGTCACAGATACGCAGTATTTT; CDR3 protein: CASSLVPVTDTQYF
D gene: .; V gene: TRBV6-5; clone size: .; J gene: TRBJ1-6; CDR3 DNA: TGTGCCAGCAGTTACTCCTCGAGGGGGGGGGTTTCACCCCTCCACTTT; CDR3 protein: CASSYSSRGGVSPLHF
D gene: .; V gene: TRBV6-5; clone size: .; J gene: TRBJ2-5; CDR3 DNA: TGTGCCAGCACCAGGGGCCCCTCACAAGAGACCCAGTACTTC; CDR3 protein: CASTRGPSQETQYF
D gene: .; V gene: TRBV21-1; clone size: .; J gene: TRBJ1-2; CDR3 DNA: TGTGCCAGCAGCAAAAAAGGGGAGGGTCACTATGGCTACACCTTC; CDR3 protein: CASSKKGEGHYGYTF
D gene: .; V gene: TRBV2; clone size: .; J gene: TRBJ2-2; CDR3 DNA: TGTGCCAGCAGTGAAGCGCTTGGGGCTAACGGGGAGCTGTTTTTT; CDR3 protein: CASSEALGANGELFF
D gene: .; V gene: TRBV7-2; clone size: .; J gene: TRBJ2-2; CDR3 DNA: TGTGCCAGCAGCACTGTTTGGACCGGGGAGCTGTTTTTT; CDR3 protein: CASSTVWTGELFF
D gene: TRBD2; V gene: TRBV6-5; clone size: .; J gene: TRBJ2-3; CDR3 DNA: TGTGCCAGCAGTTACGGGGCGGGAGCGGCAGATACGCAGTATTTT; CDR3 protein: CASSYGAGAADTQYF
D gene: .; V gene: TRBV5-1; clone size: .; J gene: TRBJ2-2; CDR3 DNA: TGCGCCAGCAGCTTTGGAGACAGAAACACCGGGGAGCTGTTTTTT; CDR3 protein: CASSFGDRNTGELFF
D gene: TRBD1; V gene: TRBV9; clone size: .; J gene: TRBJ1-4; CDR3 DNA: TGTGCCAGCAGCGTAAGAGCAGCGGGACAGGGCCAGGGCAGGGCAACTAATGAAAAACTGTTTTTT; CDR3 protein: CASSVRAAGQGQGRATNEKLFF
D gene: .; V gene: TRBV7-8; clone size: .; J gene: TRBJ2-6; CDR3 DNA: TGTGCCAGCAGCTTTCGAGACACCGGGGCCAACGTCCTGACTTTC; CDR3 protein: CASSFRDTGANVLTF
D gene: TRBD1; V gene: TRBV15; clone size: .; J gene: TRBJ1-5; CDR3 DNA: TGTGCCACCAGCCCGACAGGGGGGAATCAGCCCCAGCATTTT; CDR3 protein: CATSPTGGNQPQHF
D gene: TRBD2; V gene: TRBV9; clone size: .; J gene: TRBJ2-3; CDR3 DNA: TGTGCCAGCAGCGTGGGCGGGGGACTTACAGATACGCAGTATTTT; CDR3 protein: CASSVGGGLTDTQYF
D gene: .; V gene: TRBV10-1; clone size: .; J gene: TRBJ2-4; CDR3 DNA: TGCGCCAGCGAAGGGGGCGGTCCGGGGGCTGGAAACATTCAGTACTTC; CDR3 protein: CASEGGGPGAGNIQYF
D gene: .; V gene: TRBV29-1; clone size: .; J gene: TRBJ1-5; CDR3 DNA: TGCAGCGTTGCGGGGGGCCCCAATCAGCCCCAGCATTTT; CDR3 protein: CSVAGGPNQPQHF
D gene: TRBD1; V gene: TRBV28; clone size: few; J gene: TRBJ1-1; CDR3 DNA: TGTGCCAGCAGTTTAGGGACAGTCACTGAAGCTTTCTTT; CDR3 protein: CASSLGTVTEAFF
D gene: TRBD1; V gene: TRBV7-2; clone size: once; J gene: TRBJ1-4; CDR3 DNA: TGTGCCAGCAGCCCGACAGGGGATAGAGTTTTAGGGGAAAAACTGTTTTTT; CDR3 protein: CASSPTGDRVLGEKLFF
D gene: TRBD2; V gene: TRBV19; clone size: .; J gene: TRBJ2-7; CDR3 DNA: TGTGCCAGTAGTATTAGCGGGAGTCGGTACGAGCAGTACTTC; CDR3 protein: CASSISGSRYEQYF
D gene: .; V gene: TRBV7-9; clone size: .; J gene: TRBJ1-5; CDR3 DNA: TGTGCCAGCAGCGTTGCGAGTTCCCACCAGCCCCAGCATTTT; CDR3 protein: CASSVASSHQPQHF
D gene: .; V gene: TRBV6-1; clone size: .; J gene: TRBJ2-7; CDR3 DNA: TGTGCCAGCAGCCCCGGAAGAGGATCCTACGAGCAGTACTTC; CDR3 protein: CASSPGRGSYEQYF
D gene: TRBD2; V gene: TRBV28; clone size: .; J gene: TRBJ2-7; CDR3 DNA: TGTGCCAGCGGGGAACGACTAGCGACCTTAAGATCCGAGCAGTACTTC; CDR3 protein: CASGERLATLRSEQYF
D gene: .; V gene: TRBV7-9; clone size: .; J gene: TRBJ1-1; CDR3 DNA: TGTGCCAGCAGCTTAAGCATTGCGAACACTGAAGCTTTCTTT; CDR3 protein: CASSLSIANTEAFF
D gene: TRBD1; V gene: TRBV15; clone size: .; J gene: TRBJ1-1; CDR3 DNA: TGTGCCACCAGCAGAACAGGGGGCGGCACTGAAGCTTTCTTT; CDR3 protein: CATSRTGGGTEAFF
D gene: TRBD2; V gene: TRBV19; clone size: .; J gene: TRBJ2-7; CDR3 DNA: TGTGCCAGTAGTCGGGCTAGCGGGAGTAAGGAAACGTACGAGCAGTACTTC; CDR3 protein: CASSRASGSKETYEQYF
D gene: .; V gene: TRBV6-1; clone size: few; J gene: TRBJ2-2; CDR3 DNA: TGTGCCAGCAGCGCCCGTTCAGCGAACACCGGGGAGCTGTTTTTT; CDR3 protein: CASSARSANTGELFF
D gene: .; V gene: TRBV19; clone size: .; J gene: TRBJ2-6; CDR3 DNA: TGTGCCAGTAGTATAGGCCGGTCCCCCGGGGCCAACGTCCTGACTTTC; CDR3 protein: CASSIGRSPGANVLTF
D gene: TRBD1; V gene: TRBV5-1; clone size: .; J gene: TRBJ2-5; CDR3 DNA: TGCGCCAGCAGCCTGAGGGCCGGGGGACAGGCCCAAGAGACCCAGTACTTC; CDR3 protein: CASSLRAGGQAQETQYF
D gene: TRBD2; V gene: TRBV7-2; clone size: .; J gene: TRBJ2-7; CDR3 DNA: TGTGCCAGCAGCTTCGGGACTAGCGGGAGGGGCGAGCAGTACTTC; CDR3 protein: CASSFGTSGRGEQYF
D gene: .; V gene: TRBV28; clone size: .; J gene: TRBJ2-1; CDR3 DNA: TGTGCCAGCAGTCCGTCCTATCCGGGTCCCTACAATGAGCAGTTCTTC; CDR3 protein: CASSPSYPGPYNEQFF
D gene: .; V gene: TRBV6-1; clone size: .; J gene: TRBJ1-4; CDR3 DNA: TGTGCCAGCAGTGTCGGGGGGGCCGATGAAAAACTGTTTTTT; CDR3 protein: CASSVGGADEKLFF
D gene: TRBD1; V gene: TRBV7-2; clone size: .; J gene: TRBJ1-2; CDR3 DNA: TGTGCCAGCAGCTTAGCGGGGACAGGGGTTTCTAACTATGGCTACACCTTC; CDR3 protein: CASSLAGTGVSNYGYTF
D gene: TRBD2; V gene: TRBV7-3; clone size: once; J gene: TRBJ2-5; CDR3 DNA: TGTGCCAGCAGTCCCACTAGCGGGAGGTTGGAGACCCAGTACTTC; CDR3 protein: CASSPTSGRLETQYF
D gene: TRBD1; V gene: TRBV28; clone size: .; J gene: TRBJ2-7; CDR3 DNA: TGTGCCAGCAGTTTCAGGGGGCGTTCCCCCTACGAGCAGTACTTC; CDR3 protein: CASSFRGRSPYEQYF
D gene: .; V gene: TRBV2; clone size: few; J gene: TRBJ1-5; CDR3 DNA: TGTGCCAGCAGTGACTTTTATAGCAATCAGCCCCAGCATTTT; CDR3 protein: CASSDFYSNQPQHF
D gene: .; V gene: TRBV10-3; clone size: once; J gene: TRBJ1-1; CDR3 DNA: TGTGCCACCAGTGAGGGGCCGCTTATGAACACTGAAGCTTTCTTT; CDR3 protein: CATSEGPLMNTEAFF
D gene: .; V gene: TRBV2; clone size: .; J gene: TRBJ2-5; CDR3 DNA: TGTGCCAGCAGTGAACAGGGGCACCAAGAGACCCAGTACTTC; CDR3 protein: CASSEQGHQETQYF
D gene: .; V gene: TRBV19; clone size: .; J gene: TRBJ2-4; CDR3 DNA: TGTGCCAGTAGTATTTCCGGGTTGGGCAAAAACATTCAGTACTTC; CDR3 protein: CASSISGLGKNIQYF
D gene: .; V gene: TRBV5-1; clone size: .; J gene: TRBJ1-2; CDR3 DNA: TGCGCCAGCAGCTTAGAGGGTCGAAACTATGGCTACACCTTC; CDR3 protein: CASSLEGRNYGYTF
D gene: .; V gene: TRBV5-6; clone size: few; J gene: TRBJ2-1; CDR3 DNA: TGTGCCAGCAGCCTAGACCCCCGGGACACCGTCTACAATGAGCAGTTCTTC; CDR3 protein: CASSLDPRDTVYNEQFF
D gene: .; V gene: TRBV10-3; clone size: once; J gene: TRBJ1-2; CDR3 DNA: TGTGCCATCAGTACAGGGCTCGATGGCTACACCTTC; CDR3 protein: CAISTGLDGYTF
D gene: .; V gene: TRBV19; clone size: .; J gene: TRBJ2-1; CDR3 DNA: TGTGCCAGTAGTCTACCCGAGACCTACAATGAGCAGTTCTTC; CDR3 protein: CASSLPETYNEQFF
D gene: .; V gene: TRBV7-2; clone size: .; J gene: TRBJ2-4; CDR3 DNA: TGTGCCAGCAGCCTTAGATTCACAGGTACAGCCAAAAACATTCAGTACTTC; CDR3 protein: CASSLRFTGTAKNIQYF
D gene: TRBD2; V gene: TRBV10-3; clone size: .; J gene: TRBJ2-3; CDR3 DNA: TGTGCCATCAGTGAGAGACTAGCGGGCGGGGGAGATACGCAGTATTTT; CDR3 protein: CAISERLAGGGDTQYF
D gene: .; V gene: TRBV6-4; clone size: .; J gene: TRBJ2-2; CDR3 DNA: TGTGCCAGCAGTGACGGGCAGGGCCACACCGGGGAGCTGTTTTTT; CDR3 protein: CASSDGQGHTGELFF
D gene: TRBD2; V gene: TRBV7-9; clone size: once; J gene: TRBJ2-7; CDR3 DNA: TGTGCCAGCAGCTCGATTAGCGGGAGCTACGAGCAGTACTTC; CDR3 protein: CASSSISGSYEQYF
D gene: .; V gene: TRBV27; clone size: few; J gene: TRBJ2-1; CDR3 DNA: TGTGCCAGCAGTCCACTCAGGCTCTCCTACAATGAGCAGTTCTTC; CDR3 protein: CASSPLRLSYNEQFF
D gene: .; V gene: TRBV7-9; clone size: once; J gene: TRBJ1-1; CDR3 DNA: TGTGCCAGCAGCTTATTAGGCGGAGATGCTTTCTTT; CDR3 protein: CASSLLGGDAFF
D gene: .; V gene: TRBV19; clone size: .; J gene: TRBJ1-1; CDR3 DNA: TGTGCCAGTAGTATCGGGGGGCGTGAGACTGAAGCTTTCTTT; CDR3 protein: CASSIGGRETEAFF
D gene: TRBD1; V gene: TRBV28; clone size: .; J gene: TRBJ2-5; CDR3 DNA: TGTGCCAGCAGTTTGACAGGGGGAGGAGAGACCCAGTACTTC; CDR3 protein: CASSLTGGGETQYF
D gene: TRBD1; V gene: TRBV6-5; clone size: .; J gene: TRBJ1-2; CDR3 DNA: TGTGCCAGCAGGGCCGGGACAGGGGTAAACTATGGCTACACCTTC; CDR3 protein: CASRAGTGVNYGYTF
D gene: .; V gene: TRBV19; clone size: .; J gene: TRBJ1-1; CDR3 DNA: TGTGCCAGTAGTTTCCGTGGTGTTCAGGGGAACACTGAAGCTTTCTTT; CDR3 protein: CASSFRGVQGNTEAFF
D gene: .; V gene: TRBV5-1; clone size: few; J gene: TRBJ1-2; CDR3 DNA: TGCGCCAGCAGCATCCGGCAGGGTCAGGGCTACACCTTC; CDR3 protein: CASSIRQGQGYTF
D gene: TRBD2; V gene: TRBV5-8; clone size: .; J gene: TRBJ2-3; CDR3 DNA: TGTGCCAGCAGCTCGGGACTAGCGGGGAACACAGATACGCAGTATTTT; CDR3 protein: CASSSGLAGNTDTQYF
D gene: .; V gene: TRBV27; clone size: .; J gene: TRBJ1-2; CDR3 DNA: TGTGCTAGCACTCATTCCCCCGCCGGGTATGGCTACACCTTC; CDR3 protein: CASTHSPAGYGYTF
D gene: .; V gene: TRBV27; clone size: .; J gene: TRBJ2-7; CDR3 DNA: TGTGCCAGCAGTTTCCAGGGGGGACGATCCTACGAGCAGTACTTC; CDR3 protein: CASSFQGGRSYEQYF